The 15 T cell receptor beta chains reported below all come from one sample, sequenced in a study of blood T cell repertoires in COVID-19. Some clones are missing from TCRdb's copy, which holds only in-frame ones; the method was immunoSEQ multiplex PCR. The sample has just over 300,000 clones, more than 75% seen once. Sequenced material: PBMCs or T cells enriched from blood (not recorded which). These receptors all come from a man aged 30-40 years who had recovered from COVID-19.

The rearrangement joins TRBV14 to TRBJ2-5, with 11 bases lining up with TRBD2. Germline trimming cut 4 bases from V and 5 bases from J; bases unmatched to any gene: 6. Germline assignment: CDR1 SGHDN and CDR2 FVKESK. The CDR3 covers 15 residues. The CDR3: CASSLSGRAWETQYF. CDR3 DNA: TGTGCCAGCAGCCTTAGCGGGAGGGCCTGGGAGACCCAGTACTTC.

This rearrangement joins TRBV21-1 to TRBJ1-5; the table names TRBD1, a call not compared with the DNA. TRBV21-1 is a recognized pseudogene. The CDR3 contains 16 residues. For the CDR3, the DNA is TGTGCCAGCAGCAAAGAGGGCAGGGGAAGCAATCAGCCCCAGCATTTT. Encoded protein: CASSKEGRGSNQPQHF.

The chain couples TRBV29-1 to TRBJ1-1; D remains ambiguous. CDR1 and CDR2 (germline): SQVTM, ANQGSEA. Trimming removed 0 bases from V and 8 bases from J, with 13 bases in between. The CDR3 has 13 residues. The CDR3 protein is CSVEDRRTGEAFF. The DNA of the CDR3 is TGCAGCGTTGAAGACAGGAGGACGGGGGAAGCTTTCTTT.

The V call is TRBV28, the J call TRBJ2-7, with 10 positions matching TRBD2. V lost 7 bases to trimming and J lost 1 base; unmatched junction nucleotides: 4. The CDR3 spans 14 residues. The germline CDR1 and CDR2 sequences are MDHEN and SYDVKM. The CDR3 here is CASTLAGGSYEQYF. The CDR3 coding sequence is TGTGCCAGCACCTTAGCGGGGGGTTCCTACGAGCAGTACTTC.

The CDR3 loop reads CASSYTGGGSEQYF. The CDR3 DNA reads TGTGCCAGCAGTTACACGGGCGGGGGGAGCGAGCAGTACTTC. The V gene is TRBV6-6, the J gene TRBJ2-7; 8 bases line up with TRBD2. With V trimmed by 2 bases and J by 6 bases, 6 bases remained unmatched. CDR3 length: 14 residues. Germline CDR1 reads MNHNY; CDR2 reads SVGAGI (reference sequence).

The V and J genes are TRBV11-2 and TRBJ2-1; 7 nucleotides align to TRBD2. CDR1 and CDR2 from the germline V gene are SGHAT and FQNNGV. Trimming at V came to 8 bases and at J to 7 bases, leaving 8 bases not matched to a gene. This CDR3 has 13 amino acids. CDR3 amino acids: CASQRGLSNEQFF. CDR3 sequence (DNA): TGTGCCAGCCAGCGGGGCCTCAGTAATGAGCAGTTCTTC.

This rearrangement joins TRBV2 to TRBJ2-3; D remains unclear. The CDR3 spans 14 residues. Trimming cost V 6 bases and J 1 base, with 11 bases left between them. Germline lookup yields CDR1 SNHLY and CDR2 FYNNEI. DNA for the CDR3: TGTGCCAGCAGGTTCAAATCGGGCACAGATACGCAGTATTTT. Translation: CASRFKSGTDTQYF.

CDR3 in amino acids: CASSLGVVRGPSYEQYF. CDR3 DNA: TGTGCCAGCAGCTTAGGAGTGGTTAGGGGCCCTTCCTACGAGCAGTACTTC. The chain recombines TRBV11-3 with TRBJ2-7; D possibly corresponds to TRBD1 (5 bases). Germline loops: CDR1 SGHNT, CDR2 YENEEA. The V end lost 1 base, the J end lost 1 base, and 17 bases lay between the germline ends. This CDR3 has 17 residues. The full variable domain, in which reference TRBV11-3 and TRBJ2-7 provide the parts outside the CDR3, is EAGVVQSPRYKIIEKKQPVAFWCNPISGHNTLYWYLQNLGQGPELLIRYENEEAVDDSQLPKDRFSAERLKGVDSTLKIQPAELGDSAVYLCASSLGVVRGPSYEQYFGPGTRLTVT.

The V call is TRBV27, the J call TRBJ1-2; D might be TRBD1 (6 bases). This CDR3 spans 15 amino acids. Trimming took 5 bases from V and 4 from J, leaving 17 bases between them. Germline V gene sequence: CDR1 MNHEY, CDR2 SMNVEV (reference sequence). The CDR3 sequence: CASSPPDRSFYGYTF. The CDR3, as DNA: TGTGCCAGCAGTCCACCGGACAGATCGTTCTATGGCTACACCTTC.

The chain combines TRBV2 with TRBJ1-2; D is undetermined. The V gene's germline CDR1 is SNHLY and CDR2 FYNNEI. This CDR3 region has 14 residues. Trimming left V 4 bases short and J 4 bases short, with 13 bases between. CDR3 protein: CASSGRTEGYGYTF. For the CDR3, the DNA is TGTGCCAGCAGTGGAAGGACGGAGGGCTATGGCTACACCTTC.

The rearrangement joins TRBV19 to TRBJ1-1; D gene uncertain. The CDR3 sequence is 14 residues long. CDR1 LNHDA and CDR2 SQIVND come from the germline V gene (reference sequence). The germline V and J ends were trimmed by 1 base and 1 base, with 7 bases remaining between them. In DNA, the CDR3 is TGTGCCAGTAGTATAGGGGCCCAGAACACTGAAGCTTTCTTT. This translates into CASSIGAQNTEAFF.

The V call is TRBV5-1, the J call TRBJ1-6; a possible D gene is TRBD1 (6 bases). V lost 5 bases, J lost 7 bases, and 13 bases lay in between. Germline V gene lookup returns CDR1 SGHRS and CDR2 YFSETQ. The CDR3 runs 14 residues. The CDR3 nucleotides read TGCGCCAGCAGAGAGAGGACAGCCAATTCACCCCTCCACTTT. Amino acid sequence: CASRERTANSPLHF.

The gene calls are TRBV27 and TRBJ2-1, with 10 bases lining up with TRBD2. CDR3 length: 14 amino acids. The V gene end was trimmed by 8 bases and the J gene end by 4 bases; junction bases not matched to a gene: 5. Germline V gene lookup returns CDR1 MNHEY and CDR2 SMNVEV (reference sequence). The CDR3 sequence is CASRWTSGYNEQFF. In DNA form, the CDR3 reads TGTGCCAGCCGATGGACTAGCGGTTACAATGAGCAGTTCTTC.

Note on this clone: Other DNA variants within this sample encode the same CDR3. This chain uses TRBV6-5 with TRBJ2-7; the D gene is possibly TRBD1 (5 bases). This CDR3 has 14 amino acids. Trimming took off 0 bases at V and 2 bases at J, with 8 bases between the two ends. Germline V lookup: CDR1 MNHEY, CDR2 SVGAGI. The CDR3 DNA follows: TGTGCCAGCAGTTACTCGACAGCGACCTACGAGCAGTACTTC. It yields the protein CASSYSTATYEQYF.

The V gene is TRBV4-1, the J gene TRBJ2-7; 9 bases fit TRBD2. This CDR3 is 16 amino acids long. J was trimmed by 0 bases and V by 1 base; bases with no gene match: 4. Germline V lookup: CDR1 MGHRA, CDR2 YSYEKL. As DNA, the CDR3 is TGCGCCAGCAGCCAAGGTCCTAGCGGGACCTCCTACGAGCAGTACTTC. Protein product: CASSQGPSGTSYEQYF.